One and the same sample provided the 22 T cell receptor beta chains below, sequenced in a study of T-cell reconstitution after alpha-beta-depleted transplantation in children. The library targeted TCRbeta and was prepared with unique molecular identifiers. TCRdb reanalysed the PCR reads using MiXCR and keeps one entry per CDR3 protein. The top ten clones hold 4.5% to 6% of a sample with about 460,000 distinct CDR3 sequences, approximately 12% of them seen once. The sample consisted of PBMCs from the stem cell graft donor, taken from the stem cell graft. Source of these receptors: a human donor who donated a stem cell graft to a child with combined immunodeficiency.

This clonotype was detected only a few times. The rearrangement joins TRBV5-1 to TRBJ2-1; 13 bases align to TRBD2. Germline-derived CDR1 and CDR2 are SGHRS and YFSETQ. The CDR3 spans 16 residues. Losses at the gene ends were 1 base for V and 6 bases for J; bases not matched to a gene: 4. The DNA for the CDR3 is TGCGCCAGCAGCTTGCTACTAGCGGGAGGGAGCAATGAGCAGTTCTTC. It translates to CASSLLLAGGSNEQFF.

This clonotype was seen more than once but under ten times. The chain links TRBV7-9 to TRBJ2-7; 11 nucleotides line up with TRBD2. This CDR3 comprises 16 residues. J gave up 2 bases and V 2 bases, and 5 bases lay outside the gene matches. Per the germline V gene, CDR1 is SEHNR and CDR2 is FQNEAQ (reference sequence). DNA of the CDR3: TGTGCCAGCAGCTTATACGGGACTAGCGGCCCCTACGAGCAGTACTTC. Translation gives CASSLYGTSGPYEQYF.

This clonotype was seen a few times. The CDR3 nucleotides are TGCGCCAGCAGACGGCCACTAGCCCTCGGGAATGAGCAGTTCTTC. Protein product: CASRRPLALGNEQFF. V usage is TRBV5-1 and J usage is TRBJ2-1; weak D call: TRBD2 (6 bases). V gave up 5 bases and J gave up 7 bases, with 19 bases separating them. The CDR3 loop spans 15 amino acids. The germline V gene has CDR1 SGHRS and CDR2 YFSETQ.

In its sample, this clonotype was seen a few times. This chain connects TRBV19 to TRBJ1-3; no clear D gene. CDR1 is LNHDA and CDR2 is SQIVND in the germline V gene (reference sequence). The length of the CDR3 is 14 residues. V shed 5 bases and J shed 0 bases, with 8 bases lying between them. The CDR3 DNA reads TGTGCCAGTAGTGCCGGAGTCTCTGGAAACACCATATATTTT. Protein product: CASSAGVSGNTIYF.

This clonotype has a count of ten or more. This chain links TRBV24-1 with TRBJ2-7; 13 nucleotides agree with TRBD2. Losses at the gene ends were 5 bases for V and 3 bases for J; bases not matched to a gene: 3. CDR3 size: 15 residues. From germline, CDR1 is KGHDR and CDR2 SFDVKD. The CDR3 coding sequence is TGTGCCACCAGTGCTTGGACTAGCGGGAGCTACGAGCAGTACTTC. Residues: CATSAWTSGSYEQYF.

This rearrangement joins TRBV5-1 to TRBJ2-5; D may be TRBD1 (5 bases). The CDR3 covers 14 residues. Trimming took off 5 bases at V and 0 bases at J, with 11 bases between the two ends. The V gene's germline CDR1 is SGHRS and CDR2 YFSETQ. CDR3 protein: CASRNSGNQETQYF. CDR3 bases: TGCGCCAGCAGGAACTCAGGGAACCAAGAGACCCAGTACTTC.

The sample holds a few counts of this clonotype. The chain couples TRBV29-1 to TRBJ2-5; perhaps TRBD2 as D (6 bases). The CDR3 is 14 amino acids. Trimming stripped 7 bases from V and 7 bases from J, with 22 bases between. CDR1 and CDR2 from the germline V gene are SQVTM and ANQGSEA. The CDR3 loop reads CSARGGGVRGTQYF. The CDR3 DNA follows: TGCAGCGCCCGAGGAGGCGGGGTAAGGGGGACCCAGTACTTC.

The V call is TRBV29-1, the J call TRBJ2-3, with 11 positions matching TRBD2. Germline V CDR1 and CDR2: SQVTM, ANQGSEA. The J segment lost 4 bases and the V segment lost 5 bases, leaving 5 bases of the junction unmatched. The CDR3 covers 14 residues. The CDR3 spells CSVTSGSSPDTQYF. For the CDR3, the DNA is TGCAGCGTTACTAGCGGGAGTAGTCCAGATACGCAGTATTTT.

The genes are TRBV20-1 and TRBJ1-5, with D possibly TRBD1 on 5 matching bases. The CDR3 extends over 14 amino acids. V lost 2 bases and J 2 bases, leaving 10 bases between the germline ends. Germline-derived CDR1 and CDR2 are DFQATT and SNEGSKA (reference sequence). The CDR3 sequence is CSARRGFRNQPQHF. The CDR3 nucleotides read TGCAGTGCTAGAAGGGGTTTTCGCAATCAGCCCCAGCATTTT.

The table lists this clonotype with a few counts. The rearrangement uses TRBV7-2 and TRBJ1-1; the D gene is possibly TRBD1 (6 bases). V was trimmed by 5 bases and J by 6 bases, leaving 19 bases between them. The germline gives CDR1 SGHTA, CDR2 FQGNSA. This CDR3 is built from 15 residues. The DNA for the CDR3 is TGTGCCAGCAGCCGAGTGGGTGGGGGGCAATCTGAAGCTTTCTTT. This encodes CASSRVGGGQSEAFF.

V usage is TRBV11-2 and J usage is TRBJ1-2, with unresolved D. Trimming pared 0 bases from V and 3 bases from J, leaving 8 bases between. The CDR3 sequence is 14 residues long. CDR1 and CDR2 (germline): SGHAT, FQNNGV. CDR3 bases: TGTGCCAGCAGCTTAGAACCCGGGGACTATGGCTACACCTTC. Its translation: CASSLEPGDYGYTF.

Ten or more counts support this clonotype. V is TRBV7-2 and J is TRBJ2-7, with D tentatively TRBD1 (5 bases). Germline CDR1 reads SGHTA; CDR2 reads FQGNSA. The ends were cut back, 5 bases at V and 3 bases at J, with 14 bases in the middle. The CDR3 is made up of 14 amino acids. In DNA, the CDR3 is TGTGCCAGCAGCCCCCGAGGACAAAACTACGAGCAGTACTTC. Its translation: CASSPRGQNYEQYF.

This clonotype was observed a handful of times. V gene TRBV24-1 combines with J gene TRBJ2-5; 10 bases are a match to TRBD1. The germline gives CDR1 KGHDR, CDR2 SFDVKD. The CDR3 covers 15 residues. The J segment lost 1 base and the V segment lost 9 bases, leaving 7 bases of the junction unmatched. The CDR3 DNA reads TGTGCCACCGAGGCCGGGACAGGGGTCCAAGAGACCCAGTACTTC. As protein: CATEAGTGVQETQYF.

As regards this clonotype: The junction does not match germline at one end; this may be a read error. CDR3: CASREGRLNEQFF. The CDR3 coding sequence is TGTGCCAGCAGAGAAGGCCGACTGAATGAGCAGTTCTTC. The chain combines TRBV6-1 with TRBJ2-1, with unresolved D. Germline lookup yields CDR1 MNHNS and CDR2 SASEGT. The CDR3 consists of 13 residues.

The CDR3 DNA follows: TGTGCCTGGGGGAAAGGGGGCTTAGGGGAGCTGTTTTTT. Translation: CAWGKGGLGELFF. This sequence joins TRBV30 and TRBJ2-2, with 7 bases lining up with TRBD1. The CDR3 loop spans 13 amino acids. Germline V CDR1 and CDR2: GTSNPN, SVGIG (reference sequence). V was pared by 5 bases and J by 8 bases, with 8 bases of the junction left unmatched. Supplemented by reference TRBV30 and TRBJ2-2, the full variable domain reads SQTIHQWPATLVQPVGSPLSLECTVEGTSNPNLYWYRQAAGRGLQLLFYSVGIGQISSEVPQNLSASRPQDRQFILSSKKLLLSDSGFYLCAWGKGGLGELFFGEGSRLTVL.

This clonotype has just a few counts. The genes are TRBV12-3 or TRBV12-4 and TRBJ1-6; no definite D call. V lost 6 bases and J 8 bases, leaving 11 bases between the germline ends. The length of the CDR3 is 13 residues. The CDR3 region is CASRVDGHSPLHF. CDR3 DNA sequence: TGTGCCAGCAGAGTAGACGGTCATTCACCCCTCCACTTT.

CDR3 residues: CASSSKKTGTDTQYF. DNA of the CDR3: TGTGCCAGCAGTTCCAAAAAGACAGGCACAGATACGCAGTATTTT. The chain couples TRBV2 to TRBJ2-3, with TRBD1 as a possible D gene (5 bases). V dropped 5 bases and J dropped 1 base, with 13 bases sitting between them. The CDR3 sequence is 15 residues long. In germline, CDR1 is SNHLY, CDR2 FYNNEI. Looking up the rest from reference TRBV2 and TRBJ2-3 gives the full variable domain: EPEVTQTPSHQVTQMGQEVILRCVPISNHLYFYWYRQILGQKVEFLVSFYNNEISEKSEIFDDQFSVERPDGSNFTLKIRSTKLEDSAMYFCASSSKKTGTDTQYFGPGTRLTVL.

This clonotype has more than one count but fewer than ten. The rearrangement links TRBV13 to TRBJ1-3, with 7 bases fitting TRBD1. The junction had 9 bases not matched to a gene; V was cut back by 5 bases and J by 5 bases. Germline V gene data show CDR1 as PRHDT and CDR2 as FYEKMQ (reference sequence). The CDR3 consists of 15 residues. This CDR3 is CASSQQATGRNTIYF. In nucleotides, the CDR3 is TGTGCCAGCAGCCAACAGGCGACAGGGCGAAACACCATATATTTT.

There are a few counts of this clonotype. The V and J genes are TRBV3-1 and TRBJ2-1; 9 nucleotides line up with TRBD2. CDR1 is LGHDT and CDR2 is YNNKEL in the germline V gene (reference sequence). This CDR3 spans 16 amino acids. V was clipped by 2 bases and J by 3 bases; unmatched bases: 5. This CDR3 reads CASSQSQRGVYNEQFF. For the CDR3, the DNA is TGTGCCAGCAGCCAATCCCAGCGGGGGGTCTACAATGAGCAGTTCTTC.

V usage is TRBV15 and J usage is TRBJ2-5; D unclear. CDR1 is LNHNV and CDR2 is YYDKDF in the germline V gene (reference sequence). V was clipped by 5 bases and J by 4 bases, with 14 bases between them. This CDR3 comprises 14 residues. CDR3 loop: CATSPIAVGETQYF. The CDR3 nucleotides read TGTGCCACCAGCCCCATCGCGGTTGGAGAGACCCAGTACTTC.

V usage is TRBV7-2 and J usage is TRBJ2-3; 7 nucleotides agree with TRBD2. J was trimmed by 7 bases and V by 1 base; bases with no gene match: 8. This CDR3 comprises 15 residues. Germline V gives CDR1 SGHTA, CDR2 FQGNSA. CDR3 amino acids: CASSLDVGGPNTQYF. In DNA form, the CDR3 reads TGTGCCAGCAGCTTAGATGTGGGAGGGCCGAATACGCAGTATTTT. The full variable domain, in which reference TRBV7-2 and TRBJ2-3 provide the parts outside the CDR3, is GAGVSQSPSNKVTEKGKDVELRCDPISGHTALYWYRQSLGQGLEFLIYFQGNSAPDKSGLPSDRFSAERTGGSVSTLTIQRTQQEDSAVYLCASSLDVGGPNTQYFGPGTRLTVL.

The rearrangement joins TRBV24-1 to TRBJ1-1; D gene ambiguous. CDR3 length: 13 residues. Germline values: CDR1 KGHDR, CDR2 SFDVKD. Trimming took off 2 bases at V and 0 bases at J, with 3 bases between the two ends. CDR3 DNA sequence: TGTGCCACCAGTGATTCAGTGAACACTGAAGCTTTCTTT. This encodes CATSDSVNTEAFF.